This T cell receptor (beta chain) was obtained from a study of cytomegalovirus exposure and HLA in healthy donors. Findings and caveats of the study: Judged likely to be a sequencing artifact was a cluster of highly shared sequence variants. Previous analysis showed most TCR beta V segments were productive about 90% or about 30% of the time.

Those who donated were healthy bone marrow donors. About this clone: The antigen remains undetermined.

PCR amplification relied on 60 Vbeta primers (plus 13 Jbeta primers). Sequenced by immunoSEQ multiplex PCR; TCRdb stores in-frame clones only, minus some. The sample records around 100,000 clones, 60% to 70% being singletons. Germline-derived CDR1 and CDR2 are LNHDA and SQIVND (reference sequence). V was cut by 3 bases and J by 3 bases, with 15 bases left in between. There are 15 residues in the CDR3. This chain uses TRBV19 with TRBJ2-7; the D gene is possibly TRBD1 (5 bases). The specimen sequenced was PBMCs. This clonotype was sampled from a man aged 25-45 years in good health and CMV-seropositive. The CDR3 DNA sequence: TGTGCCAGTAGTATCTCCCCCGACAGATTCTACGAGCAGTACTTC. Translation gives CASSISPDRFYEQYF.